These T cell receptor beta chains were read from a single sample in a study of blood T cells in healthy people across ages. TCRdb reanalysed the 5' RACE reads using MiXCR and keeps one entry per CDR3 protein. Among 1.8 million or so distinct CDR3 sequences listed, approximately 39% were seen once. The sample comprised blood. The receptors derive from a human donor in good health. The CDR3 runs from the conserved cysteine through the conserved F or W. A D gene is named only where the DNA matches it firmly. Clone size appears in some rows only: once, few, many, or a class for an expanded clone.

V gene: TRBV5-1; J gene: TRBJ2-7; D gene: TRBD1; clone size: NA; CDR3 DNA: TGCGCCAGCAGCCCCTCCCCGGACAGGGGGGGGATTTACGAGCAGTACTTC; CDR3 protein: CASSPSPDRGGIYEQYF
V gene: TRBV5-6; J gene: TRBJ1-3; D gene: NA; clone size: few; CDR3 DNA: TGTGCCAGCAGCTTGTATAGGGGGAGCTCTGGAAACACCATATATTTT; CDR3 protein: CASSLYRGSSGNTIYF
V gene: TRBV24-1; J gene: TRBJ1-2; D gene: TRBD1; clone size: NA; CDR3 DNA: TGTGCCACCAGTGATGGGACAGACTATGGCTACACCTTC; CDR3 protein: CATSDGTDYGYTF
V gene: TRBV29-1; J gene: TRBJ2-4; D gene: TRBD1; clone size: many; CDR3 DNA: TGCAGCGTCCTCGGACAGGGCGCCCCTAACATTCAGTACTTC; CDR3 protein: CSVLGQGAPNIQYF
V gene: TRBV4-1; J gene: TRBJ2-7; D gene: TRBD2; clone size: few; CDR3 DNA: TGCGCCAGCAGCCAAGACAGCGGGGTCGTCTACTACGAGCAGTACTTC; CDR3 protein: CASSQDSGVVYYEQYF
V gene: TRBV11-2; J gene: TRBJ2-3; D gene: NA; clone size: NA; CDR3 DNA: TGTGCCAGCAGCTTAAAGGTAGCGAGCACAGATACGCAGTATTTT; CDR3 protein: CASSLKVASTDTQYF
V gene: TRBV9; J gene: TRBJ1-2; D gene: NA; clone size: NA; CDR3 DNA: TGTGCCAGCAGCGTAGCCCGAGATCATGAGGCAAACTATGGCTACACCTTC; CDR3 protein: CASSVARDHEANYGYTF
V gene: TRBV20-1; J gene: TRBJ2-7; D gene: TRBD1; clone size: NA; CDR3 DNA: TGCAGTGCTAGAGATCCCGTGACAGGGTCGGGCTACGAGCAGTACTTC; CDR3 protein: CSARDPVTGSGYEQYF
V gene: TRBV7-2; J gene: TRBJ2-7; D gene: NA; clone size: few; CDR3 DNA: TGTGCCAGCAGCTTAGGTCGCGCCCATGGGCAGCAGTACTTC; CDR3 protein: CASSLGRAHGQQYF
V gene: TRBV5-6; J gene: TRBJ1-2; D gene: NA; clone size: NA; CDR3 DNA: TGTGCCAGCAGCTTGGAGGCCAGGGGAGGCTACACCTTC; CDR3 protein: CASSLEARGGYTF
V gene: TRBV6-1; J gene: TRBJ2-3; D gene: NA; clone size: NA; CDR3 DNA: TGTGCCAGCATCAGACAAGAAGTAGTCACAGATACGCAGTATTTT; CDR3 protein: CASIRQEVVTDTQYF
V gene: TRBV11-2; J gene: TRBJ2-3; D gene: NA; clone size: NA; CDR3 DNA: TGTGCCAGCAGCTTCCCGAGGGTTCAGGGCGCAAAGGCTGGCACAGATACGCAGTATTTT; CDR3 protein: CASSFPRVQGAKAGTDTQYF
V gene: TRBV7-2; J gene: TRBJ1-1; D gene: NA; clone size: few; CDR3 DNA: TGTGCCAGCAGCTTACCGCTAGTAGGGACTGAAGCTTTCTTT; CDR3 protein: CASSLPLVGTEAFF
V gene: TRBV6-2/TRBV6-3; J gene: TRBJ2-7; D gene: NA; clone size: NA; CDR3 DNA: TGTGCCAGCGGGGACGGACCTTACGAGCAGTACTTC; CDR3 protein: CASGDGPYEQYF
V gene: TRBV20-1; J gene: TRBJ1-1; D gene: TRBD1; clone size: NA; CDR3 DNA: TGCAGTGCAGATGGACGACAGGGGCCGTTCACTGAAGCTTTCTTT; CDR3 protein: CSADGRQGPFTEAFF
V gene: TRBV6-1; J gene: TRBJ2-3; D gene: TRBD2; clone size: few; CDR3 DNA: TGTGCCAGCAGTGAATTGATAGCGGGCGGGGGGAGGGATACGCAGTATTTT; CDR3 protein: CASSELIAGGGRDTQYF
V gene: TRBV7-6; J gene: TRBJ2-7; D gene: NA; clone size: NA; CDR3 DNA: TGTGCCAGCAAAGACTCCTGGGGTGGCGAGCAGTACTTC; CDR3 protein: CASKDSWGGEQYF